This is a list of T cell receptor beta chains from one sample in a study of Graves' ophthalmopathy and Graves' hyperthyroidism. TCRdb re-derived calls from the multiplex PCR reads in MiXCR, one entry per CDR3 protein. The data show about 370,000 distinct CDR3 sequences, about 17% seen once. Sequencing was carried out using peripheral blood. These receptors all stem from an adult woman with stable Graves' hyperthyroidism. The CDR3 runs from the conserved cysteine through the conserved F or W. A D gene is named only where the DNA matches it firmly. Clone size is stated in some rows and not others, as once, few, many or a class when expanded.

v_call: TRBV4-1; j_call: TRBJ1-6; d_call: NA; clone_size: many; cdr3_aa: CASSQKMPALSLHF; cdr3_nt: TGCGCCAGCAGCCAAAAAATGCCGGCACTCTCCCTCCACTTT
v_call: TRBV11-1; j_call: TRBJ2-2; d_call: NA; clone_size: many; cdr3_aa: CASSSHGYPNTGELFF; cdr3_nt: TGTGCCAGCAGCTCCCACGGCTACCCGAACACCGGGGAGCTGTTTTTT
v_call: TRBV7-2; j_call: TRBJ2-7; d_call: NA; clone_size: NA; cdr3_aa: CASSLWRTSYEQYF; cdr3_nt: TGTGCCAGCAGCTTATGGCGGACGTCCTACGAGCAGTACTTC
v_call: TRBV29-1; j_call: TRBJ2-2; d_call: TRBD2; clone_size: NA; cdr3_aa: CSVHSSGTYTGELFF; cdr3_nt: TGCAGCGTACACTCTAGCGGGACGTACACCGGGGAGCTGTTTTTT
v_call: TRBV28; j_call: TRBJ1-1; d_call: NA; clone_size: many; cdr3_aa: CASSPRTVETTEAFF; cdr3_nt: TGTGCCAGCAGTCCGAGGACAGTTGAGACTACTGAAGCTTTCTTT
v_call: TRBV7-2; j_call: TRBJ2-7; d_call: TRBD2; clone_size: many; cdr3_aa: CASSLRQTSGYTYEQYF; cdr3_nt: TGTGCCAGCAGCTTACGGCAGACTAGCGGGTATACCTACGAGCAGTACTTC
v_call: TRBV15; j_call: TRBJ2-7; d_call: NA; clone_size: few; cdr3_aa: CATSRRGSLEQYF; cdr3_nt: TGTGCCACCAGCAGACGGGGTTCCCTCGAGCAGTACTTC
v_call: TRBV29-1; j_call: TRBJ1-1; d_call: NA; clone_size: many; cdr3_aa: CSVARTDDTEAFF; cdr3_nt: TGCAGCGTTGCCCGGACAGACGACACTGAAGCTTTCTTT
v_call: TRBV18; j_call: TRBJ2-7; d_call: TRBD1; clone_size: NA; cdr3_aa: CASSNRGTYEQYF; cdr3_nt: TGTGCCAGCTCAAACAGGGGAACCTACGAGCAGTACTTC
v_call: TRBV7-9; j_call: TRBJ2-5; d_call: TRBD2; clone_size: NA; cdr3_aa: CASSQKAGGQETQYF; cdr3_nt: TGTGCCAGCAGCCAGAAGGCGGGGGGGCAAGAGACCCAGTACTTC
v_call: TRBV6-5; j_call: TRBJ2-7; d_call: NA; clone_size: NA; cdr3_aa: CASSYGTQGVEQYF; cdr3_nt: TGTGCCAGCAGTTACGGAACGCAGGGTGTCGAGCAGTACTTC
v_call: TRBV2; j_call: TRBJ1-3; d_call: TRBD1; clone_size: many; cdr3_aa: CASSGQGVGNTIYF; cdr3_nt: TGTGCCAGCAGTGGACAGGGGGTAGGAAACACCATATATTTT
v_call: TRBV7-2; j_call: TRBJ2-7; d_call: NA; clone_size: many; cdr3_aa: CASSLAPRQDSRHEQYF; cdr3_nt: TGTGCCAGCAGCTTAGCACCGAGACAGGACTCCCGCCACGAGCAGTACTTC
v_call: TRBV14; j_call: TRBJ2-7; d_call: NA; clone_size: few; cdr3_aa: CASSQGGYYEQYF; cdr3_nt: TGTGCCAGCAGCCAAGGGGGTTATTACGAGCAGTACTTC
v_call: TRBV12-5; j_call: TRBJ1-5; d_call: NA; clone_size: many; cdr3_aa: CASGPNQPQHF; cdr3_nt: TGTGCTAGTGGCCCCAATCAGCCCCAGCATTTT
v_call: TRBV7-8; j_call: TRBJ2-4; d_call: NA; clone_size: many; cdr3_aa: CASSLVQGIAKNIQYF; cdr3_nt: TGTGCCAGCAGCTTAGTCCAGGGAATAGCCAAAAACATTCAGTACTTC